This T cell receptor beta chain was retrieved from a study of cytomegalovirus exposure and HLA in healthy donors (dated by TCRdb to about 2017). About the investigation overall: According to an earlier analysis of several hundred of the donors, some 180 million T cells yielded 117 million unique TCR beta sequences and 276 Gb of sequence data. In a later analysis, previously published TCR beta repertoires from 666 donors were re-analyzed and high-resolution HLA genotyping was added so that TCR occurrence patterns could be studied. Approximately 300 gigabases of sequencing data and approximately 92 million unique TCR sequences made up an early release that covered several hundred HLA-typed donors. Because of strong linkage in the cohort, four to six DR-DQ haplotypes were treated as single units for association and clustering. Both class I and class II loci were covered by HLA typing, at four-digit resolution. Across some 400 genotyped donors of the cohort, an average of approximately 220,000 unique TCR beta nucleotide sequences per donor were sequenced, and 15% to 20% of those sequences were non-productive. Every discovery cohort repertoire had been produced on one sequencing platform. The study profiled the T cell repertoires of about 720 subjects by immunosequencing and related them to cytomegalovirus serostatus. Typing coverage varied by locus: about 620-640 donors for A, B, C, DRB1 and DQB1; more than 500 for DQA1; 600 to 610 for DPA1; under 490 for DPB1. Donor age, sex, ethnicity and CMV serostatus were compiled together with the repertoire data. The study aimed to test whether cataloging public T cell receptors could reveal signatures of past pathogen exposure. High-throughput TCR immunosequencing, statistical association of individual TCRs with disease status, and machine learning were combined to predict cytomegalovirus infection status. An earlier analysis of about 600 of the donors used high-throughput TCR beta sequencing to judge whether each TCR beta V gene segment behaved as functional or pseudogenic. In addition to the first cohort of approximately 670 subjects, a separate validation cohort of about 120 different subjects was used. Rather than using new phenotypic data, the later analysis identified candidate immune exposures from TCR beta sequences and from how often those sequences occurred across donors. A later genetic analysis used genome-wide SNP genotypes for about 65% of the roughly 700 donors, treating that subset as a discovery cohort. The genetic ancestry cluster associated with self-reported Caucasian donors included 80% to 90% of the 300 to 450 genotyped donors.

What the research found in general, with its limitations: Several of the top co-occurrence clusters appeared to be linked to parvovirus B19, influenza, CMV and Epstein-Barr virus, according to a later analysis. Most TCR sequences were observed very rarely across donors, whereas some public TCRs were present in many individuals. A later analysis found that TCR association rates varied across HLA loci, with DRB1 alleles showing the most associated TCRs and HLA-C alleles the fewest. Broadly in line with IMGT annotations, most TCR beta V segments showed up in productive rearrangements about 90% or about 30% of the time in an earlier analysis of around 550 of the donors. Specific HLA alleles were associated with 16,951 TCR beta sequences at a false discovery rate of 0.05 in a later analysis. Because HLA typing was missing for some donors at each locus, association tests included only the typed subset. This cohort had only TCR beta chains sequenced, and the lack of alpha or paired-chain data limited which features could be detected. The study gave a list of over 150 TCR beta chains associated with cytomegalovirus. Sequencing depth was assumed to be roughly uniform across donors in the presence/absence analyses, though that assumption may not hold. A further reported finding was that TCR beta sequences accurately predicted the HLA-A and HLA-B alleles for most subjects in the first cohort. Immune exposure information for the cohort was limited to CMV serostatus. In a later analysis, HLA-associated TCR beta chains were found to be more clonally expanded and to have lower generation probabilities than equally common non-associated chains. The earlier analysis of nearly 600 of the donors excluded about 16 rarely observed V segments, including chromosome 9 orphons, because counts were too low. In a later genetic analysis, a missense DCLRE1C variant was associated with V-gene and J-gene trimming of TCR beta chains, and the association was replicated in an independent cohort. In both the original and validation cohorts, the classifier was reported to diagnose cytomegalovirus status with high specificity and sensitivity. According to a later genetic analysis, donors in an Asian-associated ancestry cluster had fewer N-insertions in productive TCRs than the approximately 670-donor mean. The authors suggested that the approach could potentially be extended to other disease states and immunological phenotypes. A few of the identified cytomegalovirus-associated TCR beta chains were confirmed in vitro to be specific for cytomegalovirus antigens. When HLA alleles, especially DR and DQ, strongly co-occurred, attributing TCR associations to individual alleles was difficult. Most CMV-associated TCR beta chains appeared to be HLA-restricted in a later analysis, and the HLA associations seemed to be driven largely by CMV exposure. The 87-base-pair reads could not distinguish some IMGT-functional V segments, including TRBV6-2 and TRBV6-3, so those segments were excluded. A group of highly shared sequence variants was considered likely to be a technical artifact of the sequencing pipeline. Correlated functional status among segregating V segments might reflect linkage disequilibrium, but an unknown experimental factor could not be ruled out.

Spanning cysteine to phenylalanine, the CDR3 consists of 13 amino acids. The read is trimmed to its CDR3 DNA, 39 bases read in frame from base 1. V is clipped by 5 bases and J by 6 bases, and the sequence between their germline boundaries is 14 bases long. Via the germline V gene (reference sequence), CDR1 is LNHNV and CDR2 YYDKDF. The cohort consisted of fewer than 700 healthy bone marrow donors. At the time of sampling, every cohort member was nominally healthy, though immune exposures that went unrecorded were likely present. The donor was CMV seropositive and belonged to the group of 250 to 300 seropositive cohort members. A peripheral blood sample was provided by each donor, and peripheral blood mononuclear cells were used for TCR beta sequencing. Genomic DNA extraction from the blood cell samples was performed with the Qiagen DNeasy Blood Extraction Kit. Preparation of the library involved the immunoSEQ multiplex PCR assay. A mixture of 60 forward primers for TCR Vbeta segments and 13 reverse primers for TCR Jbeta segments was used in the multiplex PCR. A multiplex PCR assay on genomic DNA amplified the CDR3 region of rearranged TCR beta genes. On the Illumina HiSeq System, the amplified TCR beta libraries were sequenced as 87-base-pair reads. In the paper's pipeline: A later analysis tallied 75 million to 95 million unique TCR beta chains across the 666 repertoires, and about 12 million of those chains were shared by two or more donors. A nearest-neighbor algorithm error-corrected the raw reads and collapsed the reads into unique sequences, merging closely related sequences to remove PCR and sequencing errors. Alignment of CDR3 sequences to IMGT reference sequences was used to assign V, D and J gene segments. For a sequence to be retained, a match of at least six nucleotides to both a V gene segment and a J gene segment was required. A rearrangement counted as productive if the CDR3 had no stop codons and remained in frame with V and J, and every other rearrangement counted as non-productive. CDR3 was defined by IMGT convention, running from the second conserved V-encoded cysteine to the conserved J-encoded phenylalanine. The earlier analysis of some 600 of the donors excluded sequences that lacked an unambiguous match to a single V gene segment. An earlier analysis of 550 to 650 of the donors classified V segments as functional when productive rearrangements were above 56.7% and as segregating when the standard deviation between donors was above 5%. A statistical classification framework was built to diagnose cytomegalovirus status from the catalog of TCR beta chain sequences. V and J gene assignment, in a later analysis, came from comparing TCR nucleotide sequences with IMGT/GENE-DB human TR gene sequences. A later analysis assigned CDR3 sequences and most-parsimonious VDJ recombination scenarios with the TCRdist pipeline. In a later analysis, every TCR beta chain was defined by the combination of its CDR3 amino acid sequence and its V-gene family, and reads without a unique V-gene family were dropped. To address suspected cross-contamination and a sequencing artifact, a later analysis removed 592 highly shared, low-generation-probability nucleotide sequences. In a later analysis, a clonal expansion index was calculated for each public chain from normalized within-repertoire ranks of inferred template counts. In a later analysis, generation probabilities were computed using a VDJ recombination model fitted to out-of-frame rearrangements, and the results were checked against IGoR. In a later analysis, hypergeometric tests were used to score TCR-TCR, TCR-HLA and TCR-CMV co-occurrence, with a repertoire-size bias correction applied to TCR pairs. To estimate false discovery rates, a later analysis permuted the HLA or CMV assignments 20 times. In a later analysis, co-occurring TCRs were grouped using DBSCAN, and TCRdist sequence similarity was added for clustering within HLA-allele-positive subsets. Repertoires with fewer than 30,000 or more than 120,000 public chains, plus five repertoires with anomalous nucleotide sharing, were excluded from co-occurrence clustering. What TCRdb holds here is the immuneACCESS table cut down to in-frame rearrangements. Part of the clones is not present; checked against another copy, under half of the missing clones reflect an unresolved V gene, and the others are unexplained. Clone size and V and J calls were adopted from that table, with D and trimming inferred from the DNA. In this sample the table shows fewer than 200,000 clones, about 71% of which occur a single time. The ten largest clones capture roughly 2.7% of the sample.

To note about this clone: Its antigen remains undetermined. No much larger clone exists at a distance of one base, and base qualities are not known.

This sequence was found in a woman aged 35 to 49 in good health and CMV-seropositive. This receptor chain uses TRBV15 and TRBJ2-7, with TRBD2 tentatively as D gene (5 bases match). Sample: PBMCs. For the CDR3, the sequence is CATSLSVAGEQYF. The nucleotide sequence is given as TGTGCCACCAGCCTTAGCGTGGCTGGCGAGCAGTACTTC.